Reported below is one T cell receptor (beta chain). Germline assignment: CDR1 SGHDN and CDR2 FVKESK. There are 21 residues in the CDR3. The V and J ends lost 2 bases and 6 bases respectively, with 33 bases between them. This table comes from immunoSEQ multiplex PCR, and its TCRdb copy is limited to in-frame clones, with some not included. The sample shows around 300,000 clones, around 90% of them seen only once. The data stem from a study of blood T cell repertoires in COVID-19. About the study: Collection of acute and convalescent COVID-19 samples took place in the United States, Italy and Spain.

Participants were placed into cohorts based on the clinical history they reported. This clonotype originated in a woman between 40 and 50 years old who had recovered from COVID-19. Sequencing was done on a sample of PBMCs or T cells enriched from blood (not recorded which). The V and J genes are TRBV14 and TRBJ2-3; maybe TRBD2 (7 bases). The CDR3 DNA is TGTGCCAGCAGCCAATATTCTGGGCGGGGGCGCGGCCATTCCAACTTGGATACGCAGTATTTT. Encoded protein: CASSQYSGRGRGHSNLDTQYF.